Below are 15 T cell receptor beta chains sequenced from a single sample in a study of CD8+CD57+ T cells in acquired aplastic anemia. Sequencing was done on patients that had shown CD8+CD57+ cell expansion by flow cytometry. It was genomic DNA that served as the template for profiling TCR beta VDJ and CDR3. MiXCR, applied by TCRdb to the reads, yields one record per CDR3 protein. The sample holds over 150,000 distinct CDR3 sequences, approximately 52% seen once. The source material was sorted CD4+, CD8+, or CD8+CD57+ T cells (not recorded which) from PBMCs. These receptors were taken from a human donor with aplastic anemia.

Worth noting for this clonotype: A much more abundant neighbour one base away suggests this may be a read error. Likely a read error: the CDR3 ends without its conserved phenylalanine or tryptophan. The CDR3 protein is CATSRERGGTDTQYY. The CDR3 region has the DNA TGTGCCACCAGCAGAGAGCGGGGGGGCACAGATACGCAGTATTAT. This chain joins TRBV15 and TRBJ2-3, with 8 nucleotides matching TRBD2. J lost 1 base, V lost 0 bases, and 0 bases had no gene match. Germline CDR1 is LNHNV and CDR2 is YYDKDF (reference sequence). The CDR3 totals 15 residues.

J is TRBJ2-1 and V is TRBV7-3; perhaps TRBD2 as D (6 bases). CDR1 and CDR2 from the germline V gene are SGHTA and FQGTGA. Trimming pared 5 bases from V and 10 bases from J, leaving 12 bases between. This CDR3 has 12 residues. CDR3 amino acids: CASSRQGGEQFF. The CDR3, as DNA: TGTGCCAGCAGCCGTCAAGGAGGGGAGCAGTTCTTC.

With respect to this clonotype: This may be a read error: a much more frequent sequence differs by one nucleotide. The chain combines TRBV13 with TRBJ1-3; 8 bases align to TRBD1. Trimming took 7 bases from V and 2 from J; bases not matched to a gene: 4. The CDR3 length is 14 residues. Per the germline V gene, CDR1 is PRHDT and CDR2 is FYEKMQ (reference sequence). Here the CDR3 DNA reads TGTGCCAGCACCGACAGGGGCCCTGGAAACACCATATATTTT. Protein product: CASTDRGPGNTIYF.

The V gene is TRBV10-3, the J gene TRBJ1-5, with no clear D. Between the trimmed V and J ends, which lost 3 bases and 10 bases, there was a span of 10 bases. From germline, CDR1 is ENHRY and CDR2 SYGVKD. CDR3 length: 12 amino acids. The CDR3 DNA reads as TGTGCCATCAGTGATAACACCAGCCCCCAGCATTTT. This gives the protein CAISDNTSPQHF.

The genes are TRBV19 and TRBJ2-7; tentatively, D is TRBD2 (5 bases). The CDR3 extends over 11 amino acids. Trimming stripped 7 bases from V and 7 bases from J, with 11 bases between. In germline, CDR1 is LNHDA, CDR2 SQIVND (reference sequence). CDR3 protein: CASTDSGEQYF. The CDR3 nucleotides are TGTGCCAGTACTGACTCGGGAGAGCAGTACTTC.

This clonotype has ten or more counts. V is TRBV7-8 and J is TRBJ2-7; D might be TRBD1 (6 bases). The CDR3 is 14 residues long. The V and J ends lost 5 bases and 7 bases respectively, with 18 bases between them. The germline V gene has CDR1 SGHVS and CDR2 FQNEAQ. The CDR3 loop is CASSQAWGPEEQYF. The CDR3 DNA is TGTGCCAGCAGCCAAGCTTGGGGGCCTGAAGAGCAGTACTTC.

This clonotype was seen repeatedly, ten times or more. The rearrangement links TRBV7-6 to TRBJ2-1, with 9 bases that match TRBD2. V shed 5 bases and J 10 bases; nucleotides not matched to a gene: 12. The germline V gene has CDR1 SGHVS and CDR2 FNYEAQ. CDR3 length: 15 amino acids. For the CDR3, the DNA is TGTGCCAGCAGCCTCAGCGGGGGGCGCTCTGGGGAGCAGTTCTTC. Residues: CASSLSGGRSGEQFF.

In this sample, this clonotype turned up many times. The V gene is TRBV12-3 or TRBV12-4, the J gene TRBJ1-2; D unclear. Trimming removed 6 bases at V and 7 bases at J, with 9 bases between. The CDR3 length is 11 residues. CDR3 nucleotides: TGTGCCAGCAGGACCGTGGGTGGCTACACCTTC. Translating it yields CASRTVGGYTF.

This chain links TRBV4-2 with TRBJ2-7, with 8 bases lining up with TRBD1. The CDR3 sequence is 15 residues long. Trimming at V came to 0 bases and at J to 7 bases, leaving 8 bases not matched to a gene. Per germline, CDR1 LGHNA and CDR2 YNFKEQ. The CDR3 DNA reads TGTGCCAGCAGCCAAGATCCTCAGGGGGCGGAGGAGCAGTACTTC. Protein product: CASSQDPQGAEEQYF.

For this clonotype: Without the conserved terminal phenylalanine or tryptophan, this CDR3 likely stems from a read error. The rearrangement links TRBV20-1 to TRBJ2-5; 8 bases map to TRBD2. Germline V gene lookup returns CDR1 DFQATT and CDR2 SNEGSKA (reference sequence). The CDR3 runs 14 residues. Trimming cost V 3 bases and J 7 bases; bases outside gene matches: 10. Here the CDR3 reads CSARDVLAGGTQYS. CDR3 coding DNA: TGCAGTGCTAGGGATGTCCTAGCGGGCGGGACCCAGTACTCC.

In this sample, this clonotype turned up many times. This chain uses TRBV29-1 with TRBJ1-2; D gene uncertain. V was shortened by 6 bases and J by 5 bases, with 16 bases between the two germline ends. CDR3 size: 13 residues. The V gene's germline CDR1 is SQVTM and CDR2 ANQGSEA. CDR3 nucleotides: TGCAGCGTACCCCGGAGTGGGCCTTATGGCTACACCTTC. It specifies CSVPRSGPYGYTF.

J is TRBJ1-2 and V is TRBV7-2, with a weak D call TRBD1 (5 bases). V was cut by 6 bases and J by 8 bases, with 13 bases left in between. Germline V lookup: CDR1 SGHTA, CDR2 FQGNSA. This CDR3 has 12 amino acids. CDR3 loop: CASRAQGEGYTF. Written as DNA, the CDR3 is TGTGCCAGCAGAGCCCAGGGTGAGGGCTACACCTTC.

Notes on this clonotype: A clone one base away is much larger, so this may be a read error. The chain carries TRBV6-1 and TRBJ1-1; a weak D match, TRBD1 (6 bases). Trimming took 5 bases from V and 4 from J, leaving 14 bases between them. The CDR3 contains 14 residues. The V gene's germline CDR1 is MNHNS and CDR2 SASEGT. The CDR3 DNA sequence: TGTGCCAGCAGTCTAGGGGGGGATGGCACTGAAGCTTTCTTT. Protein sequence: CASSLGGDGTEAFF.

The rearrangement uses TRBV19 and TRBJ1-2; 8 bases line up with TRBD1. Germline CDR1 is LNHDA and CDR2 is SQIVND (reference sequence). CDR3 size: 14 residues. Trimming at V came to 5 bases and at J to 6 bases, leaving 8 bases not matched to a gene. DNA for the CDR3: TGTGCCAGTAGTCTCCGGACAGGGTCCCATGGCTACACCTTC. The encoded protein is CASSLRTGSHGYTF.

This clonotype has ten or more counts. The chain links TRBV11-2 to TRBJ2-3; 7 positions match TRBD1. This CDR3 region has 17 residues. Germline assignment: CDR1 SGHAT and CDR2 FQNNGV. J lost 1 base, V lost 1 base, and 8 bases had no gene match. Here the CDR3 reads CASSLGASGTGTDTQYF. CDR3 in DNA: TGTGCCAGCAGCTTAGGGGCGTCTGGGACAGGCACAGATACGCAGTATTTT.